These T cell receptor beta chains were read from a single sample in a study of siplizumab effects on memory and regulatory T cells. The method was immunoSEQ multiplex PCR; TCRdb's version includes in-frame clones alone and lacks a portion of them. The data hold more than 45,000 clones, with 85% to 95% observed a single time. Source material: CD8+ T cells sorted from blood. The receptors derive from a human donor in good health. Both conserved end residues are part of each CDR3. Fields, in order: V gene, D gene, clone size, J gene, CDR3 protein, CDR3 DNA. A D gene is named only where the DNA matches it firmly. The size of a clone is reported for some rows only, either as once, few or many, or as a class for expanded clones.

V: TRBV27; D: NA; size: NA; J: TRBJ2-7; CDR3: CASSPSLSYEQYF; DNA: TGTGCCAGCAGTCCCAGTTTATCTTACGAGCAGTACTTC
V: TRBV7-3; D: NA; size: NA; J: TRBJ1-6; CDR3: CASSLQGGSPLHF; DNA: TGTGCCAGCAGCTTGCAGGGCGGTTCACCCCTCCACTTT
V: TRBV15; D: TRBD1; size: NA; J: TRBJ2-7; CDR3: CATSRGRDSREQYF; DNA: TGTGCCACCAGCAGAGGAAGGGACAGTCGCGAGCAGTACTTC
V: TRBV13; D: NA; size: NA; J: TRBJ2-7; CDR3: CASSLGASDLYYEQYF; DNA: TGTGCCAGCAGCTTAGGCGCTAGCGACCTATACTACGAGCAGTACTTC
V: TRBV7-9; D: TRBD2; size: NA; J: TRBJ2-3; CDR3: CASSSRLAGENTDTQYF; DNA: TGTGCCAGCAGCTCCCGTCTAGCGGGAGAAAACACAGATACGCAGTATTTT
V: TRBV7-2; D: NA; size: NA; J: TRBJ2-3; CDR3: CASSLEGSRTDTQYF; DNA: TGTGCCAGCAGCTTAGAGGGGTCCCGAACAGATACGCAGTATTTT
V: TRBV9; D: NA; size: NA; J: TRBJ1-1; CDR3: CASSQTTDEAFF; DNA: TGTGCCAGCAGTCAGACGACCGATGAAGCTTTCTTT
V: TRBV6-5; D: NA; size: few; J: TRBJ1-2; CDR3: CASSYSNRNIYGYTF; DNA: TGTGCCAGCAGTTACTCGAACAGGAATATCTATGGCTACACCTTC
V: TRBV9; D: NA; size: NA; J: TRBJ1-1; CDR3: CASSPTGATEAFF; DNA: TGTGCCAGCAGCCCCACGGGGGCCACTGAAGCTTTCTTT
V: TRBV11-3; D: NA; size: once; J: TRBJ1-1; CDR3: CASSPTGAWEAFF; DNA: TGTGCCAGCAGCCCGACCGGGGCTTGGGAAGCTTTCTTT
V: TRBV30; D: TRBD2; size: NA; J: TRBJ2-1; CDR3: CAWAPGLADNEQFF; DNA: TGTGCCTGGGCCCCGGGACTAGCGGACAATGAGCAGTTCTTC
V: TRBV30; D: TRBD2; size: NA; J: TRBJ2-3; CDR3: CAWMAGVGTDTQYF; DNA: TGTGCCTGGATGGCGGGAGTTGGTACAGATACGCAGTATTTT
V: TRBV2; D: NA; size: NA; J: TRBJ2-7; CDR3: CASTEWRSYEQYF; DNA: TGTGCCAGCACCGAGTGGCGGAGCTACGAGCAGTACTTC
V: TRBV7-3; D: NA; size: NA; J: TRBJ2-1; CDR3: CASSLKSWNEQFF; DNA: TGTGCCAGCAGCTTAAAATCCTGGAATGAGCAGTTCTTC
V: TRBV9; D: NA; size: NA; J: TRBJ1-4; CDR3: CASSVGGTNEKLFF; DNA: TGTGCCAGCAGTGTTGGGGGAACTAATGAAAAACTGTTTTTT
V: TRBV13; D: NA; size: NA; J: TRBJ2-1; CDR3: CASSLTRNNEQFF; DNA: TGTGCCAGCAGCTTGACTAGGAATAATGAGCAGTTCTTC
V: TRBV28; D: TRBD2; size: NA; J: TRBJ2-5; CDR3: CASSLATRREGWKTQYF; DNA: TGTGCCAGCAGTTTAGCCACGCGGCGGGAGGGCTGGAAGACCCAGTACTTC
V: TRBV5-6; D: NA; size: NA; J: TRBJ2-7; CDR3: CASSFSEGPEYSYEQYF; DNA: TGTGCCAGCAGCTTCTCGGAGGGGCCTGAGTACTCCTACGAGCAGTACTTC
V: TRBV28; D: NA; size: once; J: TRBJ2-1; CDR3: CASSFGVRRSYNEQFF; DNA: TGTGCCAGCAGTTTTGGCGTCCGGCGGTCCTACAATGAGCAGTTCTTC
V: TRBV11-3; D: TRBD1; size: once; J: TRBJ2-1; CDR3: CASSLRTRDRGGEQFF; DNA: TGTGCCAGCAGCTTAAGAACCCGGGACAGGGGGGGCGAGCAGTTCTTC
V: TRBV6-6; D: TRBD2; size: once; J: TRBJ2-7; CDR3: CASTQRETNEQYF; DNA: TGTGCCAGCACCCAGCGGGAGACCAACGAGCAGTACTTC
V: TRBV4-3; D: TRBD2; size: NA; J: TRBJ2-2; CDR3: CASRSKASGYNTGELFF; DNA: TGCGCCAGCCGCTCCAAGGCTAGCGGGTATAACACCGGGGAGCTGTTTTTT
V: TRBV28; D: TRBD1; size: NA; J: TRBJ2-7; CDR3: CASSLPTGTGDNEQYF; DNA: TGTGCCAGCAGTTTACCTACCGGGACAGGGGACAACGAGCAGTACTTC
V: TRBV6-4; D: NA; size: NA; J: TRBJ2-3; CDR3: CASSDSGSTDTQYF; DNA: TGTGCCAGCAGTGACTCCGGGAGCACAGATACGCAGTATTTT
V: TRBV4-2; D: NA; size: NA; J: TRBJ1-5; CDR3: CASSQGIQGQPQHF; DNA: TGTGCCAGCAGCCAAGGTATTCAGGGCCAGCCCCAGCATTTT
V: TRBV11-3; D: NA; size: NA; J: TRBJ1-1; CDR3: CASSSRWEHRRAEAFF; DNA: TGTGCCAGCAGCTCCAGATGGGAACACCGAAGGGCTGAAGCTTTCTTT
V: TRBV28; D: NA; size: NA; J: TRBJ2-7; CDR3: CASRLGQRSYEQYF; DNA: TGTGCCAGCAGACTCGGACAGCGCTCCTACGAGCAGTACTTC
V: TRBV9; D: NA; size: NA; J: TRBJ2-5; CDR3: CASSVYQRPQETQYF; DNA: TGTGCCAGCAGCGTATATCAGCGGCCCCAAGAGACCCAGTACTTC
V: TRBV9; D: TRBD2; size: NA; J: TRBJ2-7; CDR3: CASSAGAGGLTSYEQYF; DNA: TGTGCCAGCAGTGCCGGGGCGGGGGGACTAACCTCCTACGAGCAGTACTTC
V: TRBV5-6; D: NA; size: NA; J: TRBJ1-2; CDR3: CASSLSFGQKNYGYTF; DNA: TGTGCCAGCAGCTTGAGCTTTGGACAGAAAAACTATGGCTACACCTTC
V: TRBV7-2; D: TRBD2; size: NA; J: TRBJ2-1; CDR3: CASGLAGGINEQFF; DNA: TGTGCCAGCGGGCTAGCGGGAGGGATCAATGAGCAGTTCTTC
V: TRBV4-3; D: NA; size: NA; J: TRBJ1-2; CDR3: CASSQGQVYGYTF; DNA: TGCGCCAGCAGCCAAGGACAGGTGTATGGCTACACCTTC
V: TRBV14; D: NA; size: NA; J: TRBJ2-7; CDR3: CASSQVDRTSYEQYF; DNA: TGTGCCAGCAGCCAAGTTGACCGAACTTCCTACGAGCAGTACTTC
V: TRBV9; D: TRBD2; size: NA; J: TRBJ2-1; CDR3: CASSGLGAGGSIGEQFF; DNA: TGTGCCAGCAGCGGCCTAGGAGCGGGAGGGTCTATAGGAGAGCAGTTCTTC
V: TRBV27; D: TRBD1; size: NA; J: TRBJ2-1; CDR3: CASSMGQGELSYNEQFF; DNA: TGTGCCAGCAGTATGGGACAGGGAGAGTTGTCCTACAATGAGCAGTTCTTC
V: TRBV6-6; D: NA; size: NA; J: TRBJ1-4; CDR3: CASSSPRWEEKLFF; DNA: TGTGCCAGCAGTTCCCCGCGATGGGAAGAAAAACTGTTTTTT
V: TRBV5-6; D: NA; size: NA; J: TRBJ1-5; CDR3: CASSLGTVISPQHF; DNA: TGTGCCAGCAGCTTGGGGACAGTAATCAGCCCCCAGCATTTT
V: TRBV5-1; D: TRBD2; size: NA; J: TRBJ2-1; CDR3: CASSATGTSGHNEQFF; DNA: TGCGCCAGCAGCGCGACCGGGACTAGCGGACACAATGAGCAGTTCTTC
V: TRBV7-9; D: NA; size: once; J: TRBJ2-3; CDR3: CASSFGRASTDTQYF; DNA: TGTGCCAGCAGCTTCGGGCGGGCTAGCACAGATACGCAGTATTTT
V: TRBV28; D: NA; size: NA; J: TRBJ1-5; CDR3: CASSPTVSNQPQHF; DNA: TGTGCCAGCAGTCCGACAGTTAGCAATCAGCCCCAGCATTTT